This T cell receptor (beta chain) was identified in a study of CD8 T cells in Susac syndrome. Sequencing of TCR beta was performed on blood CD8+ T cells and on blood CD4+ T cells. RNA amounts of about 0.5 to 1 ug underwent reverse transcription with random hexamers. Amplification of TCR beta CDR3 across 54 Vbeta and 13 Jbeta was performed with immunoSEQ multiplex PCR. TCRdb passed the immunoSEQ multiplex PCR reads through MiXCR, listing each CDR3 protein once. This table holds 140,000 or so distinct CDR3 sequences, roughly 95% found once. V was pared by 6 bases and J by 3 bases, with 5 bases of the junction left unmatched. The length of the CDR3 is 13 residues. Germline lookup yields CDR1 SNHLY and CDR2 FYNNEI.

The sample comprised CD4+ T cells from PBMCs. This clonotype originated in a human donor in good health. The chain couples TRBV2 to TRBJ2-7, with TRBD1 matching 7 bases. This chain's CDR3 is CASRGDSLYEQYF. CDR3 nucleotide sequence: TGTGCCAGCAGGGGGGACAGTCTCTACGAGCAGTACTTC.